Listed below are T cell receptor beta chains from one sample, sequenced in a study of blood T cell repertoires in COVID-19. Clones were sequenced by immunoSEQ multiplex PCR, and TCRdb holds only the in-frame ones, with some missing. The sample comprises approximately 230,000 clones, about nine tenths of which are singletons, and roughly 6.7% rests with the top ten. Sequencing was performed on peripheral blood. The source of these receptors is a woman younger than 45 with COVID-19, enrolled during active disease. Both conserved end residues are part of each CDR3. A D gene is named only where the DNA matches it firmly. Size tells how often a clone was seen (once, few, many) or the class of an expanded clone, and some rows leave it out.

cdr3_nt cdr3_aa j_call clone_size d_call v_call
TGCGCCAGCACCGGGACTAGCGGGAGGTTTTACAATGAGCAGTTCTTC CASTGTSGRFYNEQFF TRBJ2-1 NA TRBD2 TRBV23-1
TGTGCCAGCAGCTTCTCACAGGGTAACACTGAAGCTTTCTTT CASSFSQGNTEAFF TRBJ1-1 NA NA TRBV7-2
TGTGCCAGCAGCTCAAGATCCGGGACTAGCGGATACAATGAGCAGTTCTTC CASSSRSGTSGYNEQFF TRBJ2-1 few TRBD2 TRBV13
TGTGCCAGCAGCTTATCCGGGGGAAACGAGCAGTACTTC CASSLSGGNEQYF TRBJ2-7 NA NA TRBV7-9
TGTGCCAGCAGCTCCGTCTCGGGGGCCTACGAGCAGTACTTC CASSSVSGAYEQYF TRBJ2-7 NA NA TRBV5-5
TGTGCCAGTAGTATAAGAGAAGGCACAGATACGCAGTATTTT CASSIREGTDTQYF TRBJ2-3 NA NA TRBV19
TGTGCCAGCAGTTTGGTGGGAGACAGGGCATCTCTGCCCCAGCATTTT CASSLVGDRASLPQHF TRBJ1-5 NA TRBD1 TRBV28
TGTGCCAGTAGTAGGGACAGGAAAGATCAGCCCCAGCATTTT CASSRDRKDQPQHF TRBJ1-5 NA TRBD1 TRBV19
TGTGCCAGCAGCCCTACTAGCGGGAGAAACAATGAGCAGTTCTTC CASSPTSGRNNEQFF TRBJ2-1 NA TRBD2 TRBV7-6
TGTGCCAGCTCCACCCTCACGACAGGGAAAGGAAACACCATATATTTT CASSTLTTGKGNTIYF TRBJ1-3 once TRBD1 TRBV18
TGTGCCAGCACCCCCGGGGCGGGAGACGAGGGTACGCAGTATTTT CASTPGAGDEGTQYF TRBJ2-3 NA TRBD2 TRBV11-2
TGTGCCAGCAGCTCACCTAGCGGGACGGGCGTTTACACCGGGGAGCTGTTTTTT CASSSPSGTGVYTGELFF TRBJ2-2 NA TRBD2 TRBV7-2
TGTGCCAGCAGCGTAGTAGGTAGCGGGGGATACAATGAGCAGTTCTTC CASSVVGSGGYNEQFF TRBJ2-1 few TRBD2 TRBV9
TGTGCCAGCCAGGGGGCAAATGGCTACACCTTC CASQGANGYTF TRBJ1-2 NA TRBD1 TRBV19
TGTGCCAGCAGCAAAGGGACAGGGAACTTC CASSKGTGNF TRBJ2-4 once NA TRBV21-1
TGTGCCAGCAGCTTGACGGGGGGAGTCGGGGAGCTGTTTTTT CASSLTGGVGELFF TRBJ2-2 NA TRBD2 TRBV5-8
TGTGCCAGCAGCTTACGAGGGTACAATGAGCAGTTCTTC CASSLRGYNEQFF TRBJ2-1 NA NA TRBV7-8
TGTGCCAGCATCTCCCCGAGCTATGGCTACACCTTC CASISPSYGYTF TRBJ1-2 once NA TRBV11-2
TGTGCCAGCAGCCAATCGCTAGCGGGAACTAATGAGCAGTTCTTC CASSQSLAGTNEQFF TRBJ2-1 NA TRBD2 TRBV4-2
TGTGCCAGCAGCTTATATATTATCGGGGACGAGCAGTACTTC CASSLYIIGDEQYF TRBJ2-7 NA NA TRBV7-2
TGTGCCAGCGGCGGCCGCAGGGGCGAGACCCAGTACTTC CASGGRRGETQYF TRBJ2-5 NA NA TRBV12-3/TRBV12-4
TGTGCCAGCGCCCCAGGACAGCCCTTCAACTATGGCTACACCTTC CASAPGQPFNYGYTF TRBJ1-2 NA NA TRBV6-5
TGTGCCAGCGGCCTCCCCCCTGGGGCGGGGGGGCGAGGCTACACCTTC CASGLPPGAGGRGYTF TRBJ1-2 NA NA TRBV28
TGTGCCAGCAGCATTACACCTAGCAGGGAGCAGTACTTC CASSITPSREQYF TRBJ2-7 NA NA TRBV28
TGTGCCAGTAGCCGCGACAGGGTTGGTAATGAAAAACTGTTTTTT CASSRDRVGNEKLFF TRBJ1-4 once TRBD1 TRBV19
TGTGCCAGCAGTTTCTACACAGGGGGCGATGGCTACACCTTC CASSFYTGGDGYTF TRBJ1-2 NA TRBD1 TRBV28
TGCAGTGCTAGTCCGCTATCGATCCCCAATCAGCCCCAGCATTTT CSASPLSIPNQPQHF TRBJ1-5 NA NA TRBV20-1
TGTGCCAGCAGCTACTGGCGGGGACAGAGTTCAGATACGCAGTATTTT CASSYWRGQSSDTQYF TRBJ2-3 NA NA TRBV7-9